The rows below give T cell receptor beta chains drawn from one sample of a study of CD4 T cells in relation to SARS-CoV-2 and coronaviruses. The table came from immunoSEQ multiplex PCR; TCRdb's copy has only in-frame clones and leaves some out. In the table there are 25,000 to 30,000 clones, roughly four fifths of which are singletons. These receptors' targets are unknown. Sequenced sample: CD4+ T cells from PBMCs, cultured in vitro. All receptors come from a human donor in good health. Both conserved end residues are part of each CDR3. D genes are given only for firm matches. Rows give clone size only sometimes, using once, few, many, or a class for an expanded clone.

size: once
D: TRBD1
V: TRBV6-5
J: TRBJ1-2
DNA: TGTGCCAGCAGCCAACAGGGGCTCTGGGGCTACACCTTC
CDR3: CASSQQGLWGYTF

size: -
D: TRBD2
V: TRBV7-2
J: TRBJ2-3
DNA: TGTGCCAGCAGCCTTGCTAGCGGGAGGGGAGATACGCAGTATTTT
CDR3: CASSLASGRGDTQYF

size: -
D: -
V: TRBV18
J: TRBJ1-4
DNA: TGTGCCAGCTCACCGGGGGACCTTAATGAAAAACTGTTTTTT
CDR3: CASSPGDLNEKLFF

size: once
D: -
V: TRBV4-2
J: TRBJ2-5
DNA: TGTGCCAGCGGGCCATCCCGACTAGATGGGGCCCAGTACTTC
CDR3: CASGPSRLDGAQYF

size: -
D: TRBD1
V: TRBV29-1
J: TRBJ2-5
DNA: TGCAGCGTTGAGACAGGGGGAGAGACCCAGTACTTC
CDR3: CSVETGGETQYF

size: -
D: -
V: TRBV5-1
J: TRBJ1-1
DNA: TGCGCCAGCAGCCCTTATCGACAGGCGCTGAACACTGAAGCTTTCTTT
CDR3: CASSPYRQALNTEAFF

size: -
D: TRBD2
V: TRBV5-1
J: TRBJ2-1
DNA: TGCGCCAGCAGCCCTAGTACTAGCGGGTTCCACAATGAGCAGTTCTTC
CDR3: CASSPSTSGFHNEQFF

size: -
D: -
V: TRBV4-2
J: TRBJ2-1
DNA: TGTGCCAGCAGCCAAGGGCGCAGAACCTCCTACAATGAGCAGTTCTTC
CDR3: CASSQGRRTSYNEQFF

size: -
D: -
V: TRBV19
J: TRBJ2-1
DNA: TGTGCCAGTAGGCTCTACAATGAGCAGTTCTTC
CDR3: CASRLYNEQFF

size: -
D: -
V: TRBV10-2
J: TRBJ2-1
DNA: TGCGCCAGCAGTGAGGCCAGCCATGAGCAGTTCTTC
CDR3: CASSEASHEQFF

size: -
D: -
V: TRBV19
J: TRBJ2-1
DNA: TGTGCCAGTAGTACCCCCGGTCCTTACAATGAGCAGTTCTTC
CDR3: CASSTPGPYNEQFF

size: -
D: -
V: TRBV3-1/TRBV3-2
J: TRBJ2-3
DNA: TGTGCCAGCGGGGAGGCGGGGACAGATACGCAGTATTTT
CDR3: CASGEAGTDTQYF

size: -
D: -
V: TRBV10-3
J: TRBJ1-3
DNA: TGTGCCATCAAGGGGCTCTCTGGAAACACCATATATTTT
CDR3: CAIKGLSGNTIYF

size: -
D: TRBD2
V: TRBV6-5
J: TRBJ2-7
DNA: TGTGCCAGCAGTTACAGAGCGGGAGGGATCTACGAGCAGTACTTC
CDR3: CASSYRAGGIYEQYF

size: -
D: -
V: TRBV19
J: TRBJ1-2
DNA: TGTGCCAGTAGTTTGGGCAGGGAATACTATGGCTACACCTTC
CDR3: CASSLGREYYGYTF

size: -
D: TRBD2
V: TRBV3-1/TRBV3-2
J: TRBJ2-3
DNA: TGTGCCAGCAGCCAAGGAAGGACTAGCGGGGGAGAAGATACGCAGTATTTT
CDR3: CASSQGRTSGGEDTQYF

size: -
D: TRBD1
V: TRBV5-1
J: TRBJ2-5
DNA: TGCGCCAGCAGCCCGAATCCCCCGGGACAGGGGTTAGAGACCCAGTACTTC
CDR3: CASSPNPPGQGLETQYF

size: -
D: TRBD1
V: TRBV3-1/TRBV3-2
J: TRBJ1-5
DNA: TGTGCCAGCAGCCATAACAGGGGAGGTCAGCCCCAGCATTTT
CDR3: CASSHNRGGQPQHF

size: -
D: -
V: TRBV9
J: TRBJ2-2
DNA: TGTGCCAGCAGCGTAGCATTCCGTAACACCGGGGAGCTGTTTTTT
CDR3: CASSVAFRNTGELFF

size: -
D: -
V: TRBV23-1
J: TRBJ2-7
DNA: TGCGCCAGCAGGACTAAACCCCACGAGCAGTACTTC
CDR3: CASRTKPHEQYF

size: -
D: TRBD2
V: TRBV10-2
J: TRBJ2-1
DNA: TGCGCCAGCAGTGAGACGGTACTAGCGGCCAGCTCCTACAATGAGCAGTTCTTC
CDR3: CASSETVLAASSYNEQFF

size: -
D: TRBD2
V: TRBV27
J: TRBJ2-1
DNA: TGTGCCAGCAGTACCAGACTAGCGGGAGGGCCATACAATGAGCAGTTCTTC
CDR3: CASSTRLAGGPYNEQFF

size: -
D: -
V: TRBV5-1
J: TRBJ1-3
DNA: TGCGCCAGCAGCTTGGAAGAAGGGGGCTCTGGAAACACCATATATTTT
CDR3: CASSLEEGGSGNTIYF

size: -
D: -
V: TRBV6-2/TRBV6-3
J: TRBJ2-2
DNA: TGTGCCAGCAGCCCCCCCAGGCGCCGGGAGCTGTTTTTT
CDR3: CASSPPRRRELFF

size: -
D: TRBD2
V: TRBV6-2/TRBV6-3
J: TRBJ2-3
DNA: TGTGCCAGCAGCCCCCGGGGGCGGGAGGGTGCTTACGCCACAGATACGCAGTATTTT
CDR3: CASSPRGREGAYATDTQYF

size: -
D: -
V: TRBV30
J: TRBJ1-1
DNA: TGTGCCTGGAGTGTTGAAGGGGACACTGAAGCTTTCTTT
CDR3: CAWSVEGDTEAFF

size: -
D: TRBD2
V: TRBV7-2
J: TRBJ2-1
DNA: TGTGCCAGCAGCTTACTAGCGGGAAGGGAGTATGAGCAGTTCTTC
CDR3: CASSLLAGREYEQFF